This T cell receptor (beta chain) was retrieved from a study of T cells after yellow fever vaccination. CDR1 is SGHRS and CDR2 is YFSETQ in the germline V gene. Deletions cut 2 bases from V and 8 bases from J, with 14 bases between. The CDR3 has 14 amino acids. 5'RACE template switching generated TCR cDNA, adding a universal primer site and UMIs. TCRdb fed the 5' RACE reads into MiXCR, producing one record per CDR3 protein. The table records 500,000 to 650,000 distinct CDR3 sequences, around an eighth of them present only once. Findings of the study overall: A weaker but faster secondary response was observed, peaking on day 5 versus 15. Abundant clonotypes from the bulk population could get into FACS-sorted repertoires as contaminants. Once the booster was given, most primary-vaccination clones reappeared, at 95% to 97% for CD4 and over 85% for CD8.

At least ten counts were recorded for this clonotype. Its antigen is undetermined. This receptor was taken from a man younger than 40 who received the YFV17D yellow fever vaccine. V usage is TRBV5-1 and J usage is TRBJ2-1, with a weak D call TRBD2 (6 bases). The specimen was PBMCs, collected on the day of the yellow fever booster vaccination. The CDR3 sequence is CASSLSHTGDEQFF. The CDR3 nucleotides read TGCGCCAGCAGCTTATCCCACACGGGAGATGAGCAGTTCTTC.